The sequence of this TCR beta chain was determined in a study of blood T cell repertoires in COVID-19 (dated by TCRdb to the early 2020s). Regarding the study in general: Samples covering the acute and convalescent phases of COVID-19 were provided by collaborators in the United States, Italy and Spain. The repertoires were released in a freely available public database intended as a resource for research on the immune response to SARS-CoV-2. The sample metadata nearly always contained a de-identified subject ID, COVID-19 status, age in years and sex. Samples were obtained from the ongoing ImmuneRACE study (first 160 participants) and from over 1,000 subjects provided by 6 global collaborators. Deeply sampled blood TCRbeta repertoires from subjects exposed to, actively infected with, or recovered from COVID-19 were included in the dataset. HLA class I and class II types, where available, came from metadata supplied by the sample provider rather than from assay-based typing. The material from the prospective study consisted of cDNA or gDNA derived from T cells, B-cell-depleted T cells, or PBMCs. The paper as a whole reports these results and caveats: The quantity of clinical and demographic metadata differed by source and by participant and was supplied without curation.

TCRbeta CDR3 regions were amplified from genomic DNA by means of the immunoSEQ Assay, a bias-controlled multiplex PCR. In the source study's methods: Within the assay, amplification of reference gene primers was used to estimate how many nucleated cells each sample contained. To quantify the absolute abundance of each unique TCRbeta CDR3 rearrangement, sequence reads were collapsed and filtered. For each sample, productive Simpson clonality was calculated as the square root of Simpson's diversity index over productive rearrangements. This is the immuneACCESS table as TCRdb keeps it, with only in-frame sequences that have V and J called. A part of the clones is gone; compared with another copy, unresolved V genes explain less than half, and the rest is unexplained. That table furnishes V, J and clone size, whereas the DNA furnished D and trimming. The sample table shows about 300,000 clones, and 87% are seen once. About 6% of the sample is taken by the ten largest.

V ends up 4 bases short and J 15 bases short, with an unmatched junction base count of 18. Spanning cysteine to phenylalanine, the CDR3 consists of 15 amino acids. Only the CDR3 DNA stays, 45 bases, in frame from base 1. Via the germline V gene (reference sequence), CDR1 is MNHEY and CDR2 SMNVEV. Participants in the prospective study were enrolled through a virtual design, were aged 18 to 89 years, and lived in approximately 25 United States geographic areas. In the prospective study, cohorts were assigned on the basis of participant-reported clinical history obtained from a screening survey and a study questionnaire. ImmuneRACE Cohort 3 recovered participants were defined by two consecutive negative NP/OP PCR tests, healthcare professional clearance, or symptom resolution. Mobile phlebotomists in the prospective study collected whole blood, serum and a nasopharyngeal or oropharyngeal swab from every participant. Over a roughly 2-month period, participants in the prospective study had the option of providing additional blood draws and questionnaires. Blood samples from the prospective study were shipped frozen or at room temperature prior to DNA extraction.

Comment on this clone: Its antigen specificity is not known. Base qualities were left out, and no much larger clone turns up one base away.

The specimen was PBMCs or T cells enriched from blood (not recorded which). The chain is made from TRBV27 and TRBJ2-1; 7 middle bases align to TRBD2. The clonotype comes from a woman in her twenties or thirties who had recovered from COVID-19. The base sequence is TGTGCCAGCAGTTCTAGACTAGCCACCTCTCAGTCGGCGTTCTTC. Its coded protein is CASSSRLATSQSAFF.